These T cell receptor beta chains were read from a single sample in a study of T cells in Graves' hyperthyroidism and ophthalmopathy. One entry per CDR3 protein, called by TCRdb with MiXCR from the multiplex PCR reads. This table holds approximately 600,000 distinct CDR3 sequences, 14% to 15% found once. Source material: blood. These receptors were collected from a middle-aged woman with Graves' ophthalmopathy. Both conserved end residues are part of each CDR3. The D gene is left open where the match is weak. Part of the rows lack a size; the others show once, few, many or a class for expanded clones.

>TRBJ2-7|TRBV28|NA|many
TGTGCCAGCACCACAGGAGGATCTTACTACGAGCAGTACTTC
CASTTGGSYYEQYF
>TRBJ2-2|TRBV9|NA|many
TGTGCCAGCAGCGTAGTTACCGGGGAGCTGTTTTTT
CASSVVTGELFF
>TRBJ2-5|TRBV12-3/TRBV12-4|NA|few
TGTGCCAGCAGTTTCCTGGGACTTCAAGAGACCCAGTACTTC
CASSFLGLQETQYF
>TRBJ2-6|TRBV15|NA|many
TGTGCCACCAGCTCCCCCTACTCTGGGGCCAACGTCCTGACTTTC
CATSSPYSGANVLTF
>TRBJ2-5|TRBV11-2|TRBD2|many
TGTGCCAGCAGTTTATCGAGCGGGAGGGCCGGGGAGACCCAGTACTTC
CASSLSSGRAGETQYF
>TRBJ2-7|TRBV7-2|NA|many
TGTGCCAGCAGCCCTCGTAGCGTCCCTCCCTACGAGCAGTACTTC
CASSPRSVPPYEQYF
>TRBJ1-2|TRBV6-1|TRBD1|many
TGTGCCAGCAGACTCAACGACAGGGTGGGCTACACCTTC
CASRLNDRVGYTF
>TRBJ1-2|TRBV11-2|NA|many
TGTGCCAGCAGCTTAGGGGCCCTCGGAGGGAACTATGGCTACACCTTC
CASSLGALGGNYGYTF
>TRBJ1-2|TRBV6-1|NA|many
TGTGCCAGCAGCCCCACCGGGCCAAGGAGGAATGGCTACACCTTC
CASSPTGPRRNGYTF
>TRBJ1-2|TRBV12-3/TRBV12-4|TRBD1|NA
TGTGCCAGCAGGGGACAGGGAGCTAACTATGGCTACACCTTC
CASRGQGANYGYTF
>TRBJ1-1|TRBV12-3/TRBV12-4|TRBD1|few
TGTGCCAGCAGCAATTATGGGACAGTGAACACTGAAGCTTTCTTT
CASSNYGTVNTEAFF
>TRBJ2-2|TRBV20-1|TRBD2|many
TGCAGTGCCCTCTCCGGACTAGGAATAGGGGAGCTGTTTTTT
CSALSGLGIGELFF
>TRBJ2-5|TRBV20-1|NA|many
TGCAGTGCTAGGTCTCAGCCCACAAAAGAGACCCAGTACTTC
CSARSQPTKETQYF
>TRBJ2-7|TRBV2|NA|NA
TGTGCCAGCAGTGCCGCCGATCAGTACTTC
CASSAADQYF
>TRBJ1-1|TRBV28|TRBD1|few
TGTGCCAGCGGGACAGGGGTTACTGAAGCTTTCTTT
CASGTGVTEAFF
>TRBJ1-1|TRBV5-1|NA|many
TGCGCCAGCAGCCTCCAGGGCTCTGAAGCTTTCTTT
CASSLQGSEAFF